This TCR beta chain was documented in a study of radiotherapy plus CTLA-4 blockade in lung cancer. TCRdb's copy holds only in-frame clones and misses some; the assay was immunoSEQ multiplex PCR. The repertoire holds 95,000 to 150,000 clones, with around 89% as singletons. CDR1 and CDR2 (germline): LNHDA, SQIVND (reference sequence). Trimming pared 9 bases from V and 0 bases from J, leaving 15 bases between. The CDR3 loop spans 15 amino acids. Chemo-refractory metastatic non-small-cell lung cancer patients received focal radiation with ipilimumab CTLA-4 blockade. The sequences come from peripheral blood, collected from a patient treated with radiotherapy plus ipilimumab. The V call is TRBV19, the J call TRBJ2-1; D is undetermined. The source of this sequence is a human donor with non-small cell lung cancer that progressed on radiotherapy plus ipilimumab. The CDR3 DNA is TGTGCCAGCTTAAGAGGCGGTAGCTCCTACAATGAGCAGTTCTTC. Translating gives CASLRGGSSYNEQFF.